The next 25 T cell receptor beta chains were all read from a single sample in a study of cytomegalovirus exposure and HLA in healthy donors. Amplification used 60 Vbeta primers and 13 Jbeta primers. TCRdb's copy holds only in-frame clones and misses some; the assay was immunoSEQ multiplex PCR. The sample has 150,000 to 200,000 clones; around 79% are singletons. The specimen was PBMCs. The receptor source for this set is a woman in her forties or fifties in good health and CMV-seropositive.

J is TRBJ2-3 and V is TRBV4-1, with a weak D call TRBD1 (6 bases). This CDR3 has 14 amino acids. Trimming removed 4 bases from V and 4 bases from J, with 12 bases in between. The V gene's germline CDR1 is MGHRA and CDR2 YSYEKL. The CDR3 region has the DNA TGCGCCAGCAGCCTTCAGGGGATCCCAGATACGCAGTATTTT. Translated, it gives CASSLQGIPDTQYF.

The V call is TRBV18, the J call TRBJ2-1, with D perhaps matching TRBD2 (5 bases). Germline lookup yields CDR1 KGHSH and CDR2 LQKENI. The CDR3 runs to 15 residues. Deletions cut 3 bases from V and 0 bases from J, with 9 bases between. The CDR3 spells CASSPRSGSYNEQFF. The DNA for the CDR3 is TGTGCCAGCTCACCGAGGAGCGGCTCCTACAATGAGCAGTTCTTC.

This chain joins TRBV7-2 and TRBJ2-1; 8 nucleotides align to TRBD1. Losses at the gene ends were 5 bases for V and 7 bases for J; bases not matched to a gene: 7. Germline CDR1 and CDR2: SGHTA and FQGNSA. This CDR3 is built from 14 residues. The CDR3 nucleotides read TGTGCCAGCAGCCCGCGACAGGGGAGGAATGAGCAGTTCTTC. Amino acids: CASSPRQGRNEQFF.

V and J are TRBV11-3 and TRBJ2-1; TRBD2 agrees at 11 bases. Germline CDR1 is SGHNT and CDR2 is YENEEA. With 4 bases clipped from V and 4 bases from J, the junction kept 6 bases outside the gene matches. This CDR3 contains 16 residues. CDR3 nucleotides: TGTGCCAGCAGCTCCGGTAGCGGGAGGGTTTACAATGAGCAGTTCTTC. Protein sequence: CASSSGSGRVYNEQFF.

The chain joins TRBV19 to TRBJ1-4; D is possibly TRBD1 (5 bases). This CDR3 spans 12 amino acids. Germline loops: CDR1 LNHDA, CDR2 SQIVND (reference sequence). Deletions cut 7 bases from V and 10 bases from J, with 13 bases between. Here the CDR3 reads CASKGYFGKLFF. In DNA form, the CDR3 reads TGTGCCAGTAAGGGGTATTTTGGAAAACTGTTTTTT.

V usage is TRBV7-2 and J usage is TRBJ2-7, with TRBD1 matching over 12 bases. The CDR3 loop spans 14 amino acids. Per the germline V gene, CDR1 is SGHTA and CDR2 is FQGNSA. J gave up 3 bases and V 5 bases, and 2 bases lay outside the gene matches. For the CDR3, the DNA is TGTGCCAGCAGCGGGACAGGGGGCGTCTACGAGCAGTACTTC. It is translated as CASSGTGGVYEQYF.

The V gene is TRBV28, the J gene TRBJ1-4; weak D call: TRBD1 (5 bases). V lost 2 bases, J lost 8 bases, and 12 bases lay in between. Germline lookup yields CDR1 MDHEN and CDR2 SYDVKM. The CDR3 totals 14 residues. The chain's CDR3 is CASSLGGSGEKLFF. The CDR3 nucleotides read TGTGCCAGCAGTTTAGGGGGGTCTGGGGAAAAACTGTTTTTT. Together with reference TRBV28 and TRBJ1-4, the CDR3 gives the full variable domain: DVKVTQSSRYLVKRTGEKVFLECVQDMDHENMFWYRQDPGLGLRLIYFSYDVKMKEKGDIPEGYSVSREKKERFSLILESASTNQTSMYLCASSLGGSGEKLFFGSGTQLSVL.

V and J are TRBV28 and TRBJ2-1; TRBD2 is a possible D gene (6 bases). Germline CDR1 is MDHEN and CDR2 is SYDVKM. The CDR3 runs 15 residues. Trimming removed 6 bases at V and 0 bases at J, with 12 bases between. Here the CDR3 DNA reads TGTGCCAGCAGGCCTGGAGGGAGCTCCTACAATGAGCAGTTCTTC. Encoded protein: CASRPGGSSYNEQFF. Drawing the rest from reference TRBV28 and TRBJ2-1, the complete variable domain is DVKVTQSSRYLVKRTGEKVFLECVQDMDHENMFWYRQDPGLGLRLIYFSYDVKMKEKGDIPEGYSVSREKKERFSLILESASTNQTSMYLCASRPGGSSYNEQFFGPGTRLTVL.

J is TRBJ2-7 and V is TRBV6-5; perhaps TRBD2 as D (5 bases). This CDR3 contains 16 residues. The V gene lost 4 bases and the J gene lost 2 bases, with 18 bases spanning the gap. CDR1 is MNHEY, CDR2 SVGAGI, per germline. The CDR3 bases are TGTGCCAGCAGTTCGGGTTGGGCAGGAGGAACCTACGAGCAGTACTTC. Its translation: CASSSGWAGGTYEQYF.

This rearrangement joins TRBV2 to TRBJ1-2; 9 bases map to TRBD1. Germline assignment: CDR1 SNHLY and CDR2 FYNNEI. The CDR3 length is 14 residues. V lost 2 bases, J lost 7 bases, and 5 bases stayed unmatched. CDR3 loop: CASSERTGASGYTF. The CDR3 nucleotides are TGTGCCAGCAGTGAACGGACAGGGGCCAGTGGCTACACCTTC. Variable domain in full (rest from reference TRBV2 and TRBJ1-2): EPEVTQTPSHQVTQMGQEVILRCVPISNHLYFYWYRQILGQKVEFLVSFYNNEISEKSEIFDDQFSVERPDGSNFTLKIRSTKLEDSAMYFCASSERTGASGYTFGSGTRLTVV.

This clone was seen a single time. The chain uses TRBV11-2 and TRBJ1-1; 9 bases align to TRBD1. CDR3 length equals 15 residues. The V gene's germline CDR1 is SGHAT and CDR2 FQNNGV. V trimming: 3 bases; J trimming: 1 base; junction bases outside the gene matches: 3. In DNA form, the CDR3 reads TGTGCCAGCAGCTTCAGGGGACAGGGGAACACTGAAGCTTTCTTT. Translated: CASSFRGQGNTEAFF.

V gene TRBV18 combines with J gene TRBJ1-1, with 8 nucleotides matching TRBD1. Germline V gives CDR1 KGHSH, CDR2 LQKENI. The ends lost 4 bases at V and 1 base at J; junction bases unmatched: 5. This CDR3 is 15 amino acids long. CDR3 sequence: CASSLTTGENTEAFF. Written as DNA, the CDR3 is TGTGCCAGCTCACTGACGACAGGGGAGAACACTGAAGCTTTCTTT.

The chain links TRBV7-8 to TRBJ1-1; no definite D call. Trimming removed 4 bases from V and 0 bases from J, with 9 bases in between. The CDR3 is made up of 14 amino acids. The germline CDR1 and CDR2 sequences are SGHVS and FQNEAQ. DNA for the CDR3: TGTGCCAGCAGCTCTACTGAATTGAACACTGAAGCTTTCTTT. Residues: CASSSTELNTEAFF.

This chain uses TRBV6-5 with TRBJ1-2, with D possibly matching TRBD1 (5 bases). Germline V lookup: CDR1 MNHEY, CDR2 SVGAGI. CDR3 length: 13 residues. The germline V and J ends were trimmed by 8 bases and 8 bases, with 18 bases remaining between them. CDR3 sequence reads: CASSLMEGVGYTF. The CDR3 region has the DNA TGTGCCAGCTCCTTAATGGAAGGGGTGGGCTACACCTTC.

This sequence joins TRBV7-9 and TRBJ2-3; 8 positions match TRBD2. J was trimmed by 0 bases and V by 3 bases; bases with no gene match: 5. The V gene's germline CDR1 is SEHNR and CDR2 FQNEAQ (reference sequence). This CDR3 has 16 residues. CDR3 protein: CASSFWSSGSTDTQYF. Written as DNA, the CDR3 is TGTGCCAGCAGCTTTTGGTCTAGCGGGAGCACAGATACGCAGTATTTT.

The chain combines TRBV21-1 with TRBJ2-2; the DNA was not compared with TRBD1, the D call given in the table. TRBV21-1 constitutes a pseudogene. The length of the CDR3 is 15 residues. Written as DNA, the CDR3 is TGTGCCAGCAGCAAGGGACAGGCGGGTACCGGGGAGCTGTTTTTT. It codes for CASSKGQAGTGELFF.

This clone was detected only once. CDR3 protein: CASSIPGLNEQFF. The DNA for the CDR3 is TGTGCCAGCAGCATACCGGGTCTCAATGAGCAGTTCTTC. The chain couples TRBV7-9 to TRBJ2-1; D uncertain. Per the germline V gene, CDR1 is SEHNR and CDR2 is FQNEAQ (reference sequence). The CDR3 totals 13 residues. The V and J ends lost 5 bases and 6 bases respectively, with 11 bases between them.

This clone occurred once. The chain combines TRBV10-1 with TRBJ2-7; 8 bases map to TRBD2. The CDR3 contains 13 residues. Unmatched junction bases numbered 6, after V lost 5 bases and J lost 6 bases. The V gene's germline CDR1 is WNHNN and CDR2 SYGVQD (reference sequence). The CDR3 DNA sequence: TGCGCCAGCAGTTCGGGACTAGGAGGCGAGCAGTACTTC. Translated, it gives CASSSGLGGEQYF.

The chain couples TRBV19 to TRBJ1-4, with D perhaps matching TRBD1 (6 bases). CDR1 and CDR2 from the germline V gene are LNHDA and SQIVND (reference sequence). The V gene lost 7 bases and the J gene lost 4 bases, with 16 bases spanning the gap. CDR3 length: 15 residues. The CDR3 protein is CASTRGGALNEKLFF. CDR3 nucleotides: TGTGCCAGTACCAGGGGTGGGGCACTTAATGAAAAACTGTTTTTT.

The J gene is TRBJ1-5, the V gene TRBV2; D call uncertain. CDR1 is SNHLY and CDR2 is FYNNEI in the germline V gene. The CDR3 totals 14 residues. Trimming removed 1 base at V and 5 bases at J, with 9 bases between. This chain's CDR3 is CASSEDRAYQPQHF. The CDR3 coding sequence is TGTGCCAGCAGTGAAGACAGAGCTTATCAGCCCCAGCATTTT.

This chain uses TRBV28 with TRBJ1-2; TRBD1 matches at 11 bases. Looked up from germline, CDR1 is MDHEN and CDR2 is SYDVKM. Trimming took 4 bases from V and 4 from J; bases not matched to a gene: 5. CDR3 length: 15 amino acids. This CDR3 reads CASSYGQGAIYGYTF. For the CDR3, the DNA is TGTGCCAGCAGTTACGGACAGGGGGCCATCTATGGCTACACCTTC.

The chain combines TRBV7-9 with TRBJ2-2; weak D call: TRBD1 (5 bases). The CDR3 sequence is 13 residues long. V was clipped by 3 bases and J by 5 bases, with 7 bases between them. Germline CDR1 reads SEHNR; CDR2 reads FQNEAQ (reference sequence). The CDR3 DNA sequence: TGTGCCAGCAGCTTGGCAGGGACCGGGGAGCTGTTTTTT. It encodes CASSLAGTGELFF.

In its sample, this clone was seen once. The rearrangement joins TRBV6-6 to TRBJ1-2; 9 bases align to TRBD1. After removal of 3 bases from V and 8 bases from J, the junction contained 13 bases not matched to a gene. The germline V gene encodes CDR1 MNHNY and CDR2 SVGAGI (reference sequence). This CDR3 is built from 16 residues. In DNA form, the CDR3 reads TGTGCCAGCAGTTATAAGACAGGGGGAGCCCTATGGGGCTACACCTTC. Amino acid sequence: CASSYKTGGALWGYTF.

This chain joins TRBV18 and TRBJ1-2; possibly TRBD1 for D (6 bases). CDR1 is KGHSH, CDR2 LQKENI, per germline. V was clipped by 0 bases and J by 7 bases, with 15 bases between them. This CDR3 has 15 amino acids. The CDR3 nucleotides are TGTGCCAGCTCACCACCGAGCGACAGGTCCTCTGGCTACACCTTC. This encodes CASSPPSDRSSGYTF.

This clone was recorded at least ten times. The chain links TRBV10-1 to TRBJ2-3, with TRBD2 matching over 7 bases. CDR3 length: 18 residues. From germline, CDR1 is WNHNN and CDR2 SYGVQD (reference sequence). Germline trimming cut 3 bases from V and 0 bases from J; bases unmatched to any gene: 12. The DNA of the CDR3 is TGCGCCAGCAGTGACCCGGGAGGAGGCGGTATTAGCACAGATACGCAGTATTTT. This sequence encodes CASSDPGGGGISTDTQYF.